This TCR beta chain was sequenced during a study of shared clonotypes between healthy human individuals. Points from the study as a whole: Apart from blood, nothing was sampled; tissue repertoires likely differ. Generation probability values for non-shared clonotypes were lower than those for clonotypes shared by all four donors.

As to this clone: The target antigen is unknown.

Sequenced by immunoSEQ multiplex PCR; TCRdb stores in-frame clones only, minus some. The data show some 1,600,000 clones, with approximately 98% seen just once and about 0.45% held by the top ten. The germline gives CDR1 MDHEN, CDR2 SYDVKM. The CDR3 loop spans 16 amino acids. Trimming cost V 6 bases and J 0 bases, with 14 bases left between them. The specimen was naive CD4+ T cells sorted from blood. Subset specified: CD45RA+ positively selected. The chain recombines TRBV28 with TRBJ1-4; D is undetermined. This clonotype was obtained from a man aged 25-40 years in good health. Here the CDR3 reads CASSPLTPSTNEKLFF. Written as DNA, the CDR3 is TGTGCCAGCAGCCCCTTGACGCCCTCAACTAATGAAAAACTGTTTTTT.